Listed here is a single T cell receptor (beta chain). The antigen remains undetermined. This specimen belongs to a study of T cells in localized non-small cell lung cancer. Measured with immunoSEQ multiplex PCR; TCRdb has only the in-frame clones, and not every one. The sample lists tens of thousands of clones, approximately 80% seen once, with about a tenth in the top ten. The V end lost 3 bases, the J end lost 0 bases, and 12 bases lay between the germline ends. This CDR3 region has 16 residues. Germline CDR1 and CDR2: KGHSH and LQKENI. Study findings and constraints: Adjacent lung exhibited a median of around 60 among the 100 most abundant tumor clones. Greater T cell density in blood accompanied longer overall survival. The highest T cell clonality was in uninvolved adjacent lung, above tumor. Heterogeneity remains possible, as sequencing covered one tumor region only.

The receptor's source is an older female donor with stage I lung adenocarcinoma. Sequences were derived from peripheral blood, sampled before any cancer treatment. V is TRBV18 and J is TRBJ1-5, with no clear D. The CDR3 protein is CASSPYRTDSNQPQHF. Written as DNA, the CDR3 is TGTGCCAGCTCACCTTATCGGACGGATAGCAATCAGCCCCAGCATTTT.